Shown below are 15 T cell receptor beta chains from a single sample sequenced in a study of T cell changes during pregnancy in multiple sclerosis. Generated by immunoSEQ multiplex PCR, the TCRdb table keeps only in-frame clones and is missing some. This table has 75,000 to 95,000 clones, about 90% appearing once. The sample was peripheral blood, taken in the first trimester of pregnancy. These receptors all stem from a female donor in good health, enrolled as a control in a pregnancy study.

V gene TRBV9 combines with J gene TRBJ2-2; maybe TRBD1 (5 bases). Trimming left V 3 bases short and J 3 bases short, with 12 bases between. The CDR3 contains 15 residues. Germline lookup yields CDR1 SGDLS and CDR2 YYNGEE. The CDR3 loop reads CASSATGSYTGELFF. Here the CDR3 DNA reads TGTGCCAGCAGCGCTACAGGCTCGTACACCGGGGAGCTGTTTTTT.

The genes are TRBV7-8 and TRBJ2-2; TRBD1 matches 9 bases. Germline loops: CDR1 SGHVS, CDR2 FQNEAQ. The J segment lost 5 bases and the V segment lost 5 bases, leaving 6 bases of the junction unmatched. The CDR3 is 15 amino acids. CDR3 in amino acids: CASSPGTGRTGELFF. Here the CDR3 DNA reads TGTGCCAGCAGCCCCGGGACAGGGAGGACCGGGGAGCTGTTTTTT. The full variable domain, rest sourced from reference TRBV7-8 and TRBJ2-2, is GAGVSQSPRYKVAKRGQDVALRCDPISGHVSLFWYQQALGQGPEFLTYFQNEAQLDKSGLPSDRFFAERPEGSVSTLKIQRTQQEDSAVYLCASSPGTGRTGELFFGEGSRLTVL.

J is TRBJ1-5 and V is TRBV7-2, with TRBD1 identical over 7 bases. CDR3 length: 15 amino acids. Germline V gene data show CDR1 as SGHTA and CDR2 as FQGNSA. V lost 5 bases, J lost 1 base, and 5 bases stayed unmatched. As DNA, the CDR3 is TGTGCCAGCAGCCCTACGGGACAGAGCAATCAGCCCCAGCATTTT. Translating it yields CASSPTGQSNQPQHF. The entire variable domain, with the rest obtained from reference TRBV7-2 and TRBJ1-5, is as follows: GAGVSQSPSNKVTEKGKDVELRCDPISGHTALYWYRQSLGQGLEFLIYFQGNSAPDKSGLPSDRFSAERTGGSVSTLTIQRTQQEDSAVYLCASSPTGQSNQPQHFGDGTRLSIL.

This rearrangement joins TRBV21-1 to TRBJ2-1; TRBD2 is the table's D call and was not checked against the DNA. TRBV21-1 counts as a pseudogene. The CDR3 totals 15 residues. Here the CDR3 reads CASSTRTGMRDEQFF. The CDR3 nucleotides are TGTGCCAGCAGCACCAGGACCGGAATGCGGGATGAGCAGTTCTTC.

This clone was seen a handful of times. This rearrangement joins TRBV7-9 to TRBJ2-2; TRBD1 might be the D (6 bases). CDR1 is SEHNR, CDR2 FQNEAQ, per germline (reference sequence). The CDR3 runs 15 residues. Trimming took off 4 bases at V and 5 bases at J, with 14 bases between the two ends. CDR3 region: CASSSDSPWTGELFF. The CDR3 DNA reads TGTGCCAGCAGCTCGGACAGCCCGTGGACCGGGGAGCTGTTTTTT.

Written as DNA, the CDR3 is TGTGCCAGCAGATTACCGGGACAGGGAGGCTATGGCTACACCTTC. Translating it yields CASRLPGQGGYGYTF. This chain joins TRBV28 and TRBJ1-2; 9 bases line up with TRBD1. The V and J ends lost 6 bases and 4 bases, in that order; junction bases with no gene match: 9. Germline CDR1 and CDR2: MDHEN and SYDVKM. The CDR3 sequence is 15 residues long.

The chain joins TRBV27 to TRBJ1-1, with no clear D. CDR1 is MNHEY, CDR2 SMNVEV, per germline (reference sequence). Trimming pared 2 bases from V and 3 bases from J, leaving 13 bases between. This CDR3 has 15 residues. The CDR3 spells CASSLQLTTHTEAFF. The CDR3 nucleotides read TGTGCCAGCAGTTTACAGCTTACTACACACACTGAAGCTTTCTTT.

The chain carries TRBV10-1 and TRBJ2-3; 11 nucleotides align to TRBD2. The CDR3 totals 15 residues. The germline V gene has CDR1 WNHNN and CDR2 SYGVQD (reference sequence). V lost 6 bases, J lost 6 bases, and 8 bases stayed unmatched. CDR3: CASSGTSGFGDTQYF. The CDR3 DNA reads TGCGCCAGCAGCGGGACTAGCGGCTTTGGGGATACGCAGTATTTT.

The V gene is TRBV5-8, the J gene TRBJ1-4, with 7 bases matching TRBD1. The CDR3 has 15 residues. The J segment lost 4 bases and the V segment lost 5 bases, leaving 8 bases of the junction unmatched. Germline V gives CDR1 SGHTS, CDR2 YDEGEE. The CDR3 reads CASRPDRAFNEKLFF. CDR3 nucleotides: TGTGCCAGCAGGCCCGACAGGGCGTTTAATGAAAAACTGTTTTTT.

This sequence joins TRBV21-1 and TRBJ1-5; TRBD1 is the table's D call, not checked against the DNA. TRBV21-1 is labeled a pseudogene. CDR3 length: 15 amino acids. CDR3 protein: CASSIQGEGNQPQHF. The CDR3, as DNA: TGTGCCAGCAGTATCCAGGGGGAGGGCAATCAGCCCCAGCATTTT.

V usage is TRBV11-2 and J usage is TRBJ2-3; perhaps TRBD1 as D (6 bases). Per germline, CDR1 SGHAT and CDR2 FQNNGV. The CDR3 contains 12 residues. Between the trimmed V and J ends, which lost 8 bases and 4 bases, there was a span of 10 bases. In DNA form, the CDR3 reads TGTGCCAGCGGCAGGGGAGCAGATACGCAGTATTTT. Its translation is CASGRGADTQYF.

The chain is built from TRBV5-4 and TRBJ1-2; maybe TRBD1 (6 bases). V was trimmed by 1 base and J by 4 bases, leaving 11 bases between them. The CDR3 totals 14 residues. Per the germline V gene, CDR1 is SGHNT and CDR2 is YYREEE (reference sequence). The CDR3 nucleotides read TGTGCCAGCAGCTTGACAGGGACCAGCTATGGCTACACCTTC. Amino acids: CASSLTGTSYGYTF.

This clone was detected only a few times. The gene calls are TRBV4-1 and TRBJ1-1, with 9 bases lining up with TRBD1. This CDR3 contains 15 residues. Germline loops: CDR1 MGHRA, CDR2 YSYEKL. V trimming: 4 bases; J trimming: 3 bases; junction bases outside the gene matches: 6. The CDR3 sequence is CASSPGQGVDTEAFF. CDR3 sequence (DNA): TGCGCCAGCAGCCCGGGACAGGGAGTAGACACTGAAGCTTTCTTT.

The chain employs TRBV7-2 and TRBJ2-1; 9 bases fit TRBD1. The germline V gene encodes CDR1 SGHTA and CDR2 FQGNSA. V dropped 1 base and J dropped 10; count of bases not matched to a gene: 8. The CDR3 length is 15 residues. Here the CDR3 reads CASSLVITGGVEQFF. The CDR3 DNA follows: TGTGCCAGCAGCTTAGTAATAACAGGGGGCGTCGAGCAGTTCTTC. The whole variable domain, remainder taken from reference TRBV7-2 and TRBJ2-1, is GAGVSQSPSNKVTEKGKDVELRCDPISGHTALYWYRQSLGQGLEFLIYFQGNSAPDKSGLPSDRFSAERTGGSVSTLTIQRTQQEDSAVYLCASSLVITGGVEQFFGPGTRLTVL.

The rearrangement uses TRBV5-3 and TRBJ2-5, with 8 bases matching TRBD2. TRBV5-3 is an open reading frame whose function is uncertain. This CDR3 contains 14 residues. With V trimmed by 6 bases and J by 2 bases, 6 bases remained unmatched. The CDR3 reads CARTSKREQETQYF. CDR3 in DNA: TGTGCCAGAACCTCAAAGCGGGAGCAAGAGACCCAGTACTTC.